This is a list of T cell receptor beta chains from one sample in a study of beta chain features in type 1 diabetes. TCRdb's copy holds only in-frame clones and misses some; the assay was immunoSEQ multiplex PCR. The sample lists 150,000 or so clones, just over 9% occurring once. What was sequenced was central memory CD4+ T cells from blood. These TCRs come from a young man in good health. CDR3s leave out the opening cysteine and the closing phenylalanine or tryptophan. D genes are given only for firm matches. Clone size, where shown, is once, few, many, or a class for clones that have expanded.

v_gene	abundance	d_gene	j_gene	CDR3aa
TRBV14	NA	NA	TRBJ2-3	ASSQSEADTQY
TRBV4-1	NA	NA	TRBJ2-7	ASSQVVLVGNEQY
TRBV27	NA	TRBD1	TRBJ1-6	ASSARQGFNSPLH
TRBV18	NA	NA	TRBJ2-1	ASSPPGSAYNEQF
TRBV7-2	few	NA	TRBJ2-5	ASSLVAGESETQY
TRBV5-1	NA	NA	TRBJ1-5	ASSLGPGRNQPQH
TRBV4-2	NA	TRBD2	TRBJ2-2	ASSRGTSGATGELF
TRBV28	few	NA	TRBJ1-5	ASSRALQPQH
TRBV30	few	TRBD2	TRBJ2-1	AWSGLAGQAEQF
TRBV30	NA	NA	TRBJ1-2	AWSGGLYGYT
TRBV7-6	NA	TRBD2	TRBJ2-3	ASRYSGGDTQY
TRBV5-4	NA	TRBD2	TRBJ2-3	ASSLAAGGKDTQY
TRBV6-1	NA	TRBD1	TRBJ2-7	ASSDPPRGHHYEQY
TRBV9	NA	NA	TRBJ2-5	ASSATSQSGETQY
TRBV9	few	TRBD1	TRBJ1-2	ATPGQFVGYT
TRBV5-1	NA	NA	TRBJ2-2	ASSKTFSGSTGELF
TRBV19	NA	TRBD2	TRBJ2-7	ASSSPGLAGYEQY
TRBV7-2	few	NA	TRBJ1-1	ASSLVGGEGTEAF
TRBV7-7	NA	NA	TRBJ2-3	ASSRSTVLTDTQY
TRBV30	NA	TRBD1	TRBJ1-5	ASLRRGQPQH
TRBV5-1	NA	NA	TRBJ1-2	ASKFTGSYGYT
TRBV15	many	TRBD1	TRBJ1-5	ATSVTDRGSRNQPQH
TRBV5-1	NA	NA	TRBJ2-5	ASSLAPGIQETQY
TRBV7-9	NA	NA	TRBJ2-3	ASSLNQRVDTQY
TRBV4-3	few	NA	TRBJ1-5	ASSQAGGAQPQH
TRBV25-1	few	NA	TRBJ1-3	ASNSPHSGNTIY
TRBV7-2	NA	TRBD1	TRBJ1-2	ASSLVGTGGRPVYGYT
TRBV4-1	few	NA	TRBJ2-5	ASSPGGQETQY
TRBV5-1	NA	TRBD1	TRBJ2-5	ASSARQGAPEETQY
TRBV6-6	few	TRBD2	TRBJ2-1	ASTGTSGGVF
TRBV6-5	NA	NA	TRBJ1-1	ASRLTGTPQEAF
TRBV5-6	few	NA	TRBJ2-7	ASSLGVLRSEQY
TRBV5-5	NA	TRBD2	TRBJ2-3	ASSFSGDTSTDTQY
TRBV11-3	few	TRBD2	TRBJ2-3	ASSLPLSAGGPGTQY
TRBV29-1	many	TRBD1	TRBJ2-3	SGLPVQGADTQY
TRBV7-9	NA	TRBD1	TRBJ2-1	ASSFSPLTGGRDEQF
TRBV5-4	few	TRBD2	TRBJ2-7	ASSGDGGATEQY
TRBV2	NA	NA	TRBJ2-1	ASSPQGYNEQF
TRBV7-2	NA	NA	TRBJ2-6	ASSFRGVGSGANVLT
TRBV7-9	NA	NA	TRBJ2-7	ASSWGRVAGEQY
TRBV7-9	NA	TRBD1	TRBJ2-4	ASSLRDRGNIQY